This T cell receptor beta chain derives from a study of T cell changes during pregnancy in multiple sclerosis. Trimming left V 11 bases short and J 1 base short, with 11 bases between. Looked up from germline, CDR1 is WSHSY and CDR2 is SAAADI. The CDR3 runs 12 residues. The table came from immunoSEQ multiplex PCR; TCRdb's copy has only in-frame clones and leaves some out. The table records around 64,000 clones, about nine tenths of them present only once. The TCR originated in a female donor with multiple sclerosis, enrolled in a pregnancy study. The rearrangement links TRBV10-2 to TRBJ1-2, with D perhaps matching TRBD1 (6 bases). Sequencing used CD4+ T cells from peripheral blood mononuclear cells, obtained after pregnancy. CDR3: CAGGDINYGYTF. The CDR3 bases are TGCGCCGGGGGGGACATTAACTATGGCTACACCTTC.